Shown below are 27 T cell receptor beta chains from a single sample sequenced in a study of T cells expressing NK-cell markers (dated by TCRdb to the early 2020s). Libraries were prepared through 5' RACE. The sequencing machine was an Illumina HiSeq 2000. The reads underwent TCRdb reprocessing, giving one record for each CDR3 protein sequence and no DNA. This sample's listing comprises more than 120,000 distinct CDR3 sequences. The ten largest clonotypes hold approximately 12% of the sample. The sequencing input was blood T cells: a sorted CD56 or NKG2C T cell subset, CD4+ or CD8+ T cells, or bulk PBMC T cells (not recorded which). The source of these receptors is a man younger than 35 in good health. Donor details come from another sample of the same person, matched by shared clones.

The V and J genes are TRBV5-1 and TRBJ2-3; TCRdb gives TRBD1 as the D gene, but with no DNA this cannot be confirmed. The CDR3 totals 15 residues. In germline, CDR1 is SGHRS, CDR2 YFSETQ. CDR3 sequence reads: CASSIGRDLTDTQYF. Full variable domain (remainder filled in from reference TRBV5-1 and TRBJ2-3): KAGVTQTPRYLIKTRGQQVTLSCSPISGHRSVSWYQQTPGQGLQFLFEYFSETQRNKGNFPGRFSGRQFSNSRSEMNVSTLELGDSALYLCASSIGRDLTDTQYFGPGTRLTVL.

The rearrangement joins TRBV2 to TRBJ1-5. Germline V gene sequence: CDR1 SNHLY, CDR2 FYNNEI. The CDR3 is made up of 13 amino acids. The CDR3 spells CASRGPSNQPQHF.

V and J are TRBV7-9 and TRBJ1-1. The germline V gene has CDR1 SEHNR and CDR2 FQNEAQ (reference sequence). This CDR3 contains 12 residues. The CDR3 is CASSLGSLEAFF.

The rearrangement uses TRBV3-1 and TRBJ2-1; the D call of TRBD2 rests on TCRdb alone, since no DNA is present to check it. Germline V gene data show CDR1 as LGHDT and CDR2 as YNNKEL (reference sequence). This CDR3 contains 17 residues. CDR3 sequence reads: CASSQGLAGGGYNEQFF.

V usage is TRBV11-2 and J usage is TRBJ2-3. Germline V CDR1 and CDR2: SGHAT, FQNNGV. The CDR3 totals 14 residues. This CDR3 reads CASSSGFSTDTQYF.

The CDR3 reads CASSLPGQGWFEQYF. The V gene is TRBV19, the J gene TRBJ2-7; the TCRdb call, TRBD1, lacks DNA for checking. Per germline, CDR1 LNHDA and CDR2 SQIVND (reference sequence). The CDR3 totals 15 residues.

The rearrangement uses TRBV7-6 and TRBJ1-3. CDR1 and CDR2 (germline): SGHVS, FNYEAQ. The CDR3 runs to 16 residues. The CDR3 reads CASSLAETGPGNTIYF.

CDR3 amino acids: CSASSTSGSTDTQYF. This chain links TRBV20-1 with TRBJ2-3; TCRdb returns TRBD2, unconfirmable since there is no DNA. The CDR3 extends over 15 amino acids. Per germline, CDR1 DFQATT and CDR2 SNEGSKA (reference sequence).

The chain recombines TRBV28 with TRBJ2-5; TCRdb proposes TRBD1, but this gene call is untestable without DNA. The CDR3 is 15 residues long. The V gene's germline CDR1 is MDHEN and CDR2 SYDVKM. CDR3 residues: CASSPSGTGQETQYF.

CDR3 protein: CASSPAGISYEQYF. This chain uses TRBV7-2 with TRBJ2-7. This CDR3 is 14 amino acids long. CDR1 and CDR2 (germline): SGHTA, FQGNSA.

V usage is TRBV24-1 and J usage is TRBJ2-1; no DNA is available, so the TRBD2 call from TCRdb remains unchecked. This CDR3 has 14 amino acids. CDR1 and CDR2 from the germline V gene are KGHDR and SFDVKD. CDR3 protein: CATSDLSGNNEQFF.

The chain links TRBV30 to TRBJ2-5; lacking DNA, the TRBD1 call made by TCRdb goes unchecked. Germline CDR1 GTSNPN, CDR2 SVGIG (reference sequence). This CDR3 region has 13 residues. This CDR3 is CAWFAGKVETQYF.

This sequence joins TRBV19 and TRBJ2-1; without DNA, the TCRdb call of TRBD2 cannot be checked. The CDR3 is made up of 14 amino acids. CDR1 LNHDA and CDR2 SQIVND come from the germline V gene (reference sequence). The CDR3 sequence: CASSSGGAPNEQFF. The full variable domain, rest sourced from reference TRBV19 and TRBJ2-1, is DGGITQSPKYLFRKEGQNVTLSCEQNLNHDAMYWYRQDPGQGLRLIYYSQIVNDFQKGDIAEGYSVSREKKESFPLTVTSAQKNPTAFYLCASSSGGAPNEQFFGPGTRLTVL.

This chain links TRBV25-1 with TRBJ1-6; TCRdb returns TRBD1, unconfirmable since there is no DNA. Germline CDR1 MGHDK, CDR2 SYGVNS. The CDR3 is 13 residues long. CDR3 in amino acids: CASSEQGSSPLHF.

The chain combines TRBV29-1 with TRBJ2-2; TCRdb's D call, TRBD1, is unchecked because there is no DNA. Germline V gene sequence: CDR1 SQVTM, CDR2 ANQGSEA. The CDR3 runs to 14 residues. This CDR3 reads CSVVGESNTGELFF.

V is TRBV14 and J is TRBJ2-1; TCRdb returns TRBD1, unconfirmable since there is no DNA. Germline CDR1 is SGHDN and CDR2 is FVKESK. The CDR3 length is 17 residues. CDR3 region: CASSSPGTGSPYNEQFF.

The chain is built from TRBV4-2 and TRBJ2-1; without DNA, the TCRdb call of TRBD1 cannot be checked. The CDR3 totals 16 residues. Germline CDR1 LGHNA, CDR2 YNFKEQ. The CDR3 spells CASSQDRGSQENEQFF.

J is TRBJ2-1 and V is TRBV4-1. CDR3 size: 15 residues. The germline CDR1 and CDR2 sequences are MGHRA and YSYEKL. The CDR3 protein is CASSHQKVADNEQFF.

The rearrangement links TRBV20-1 to TRBJ2-7; TCRdb's assignment of TRBD1 cannot be checked, as there is no DNA. The germline CDR1 and CDR2 sequences are DFQATT and SNEGSKA (reference sequence). The CDR3 covers 14 residues. CDR3 loop: CSAPTRGVPYEQYF.

The rearrangement links TRBV20-1 to TRBJ2-7; TCRdb proposes TRBD2, but this gene call is untestable without DNA. Germline CDR1 reads DFQATT; CDR2 reads SNEGSKA (reference sequence). CDR3 length: 15 residues. The CDR3 protein is CSARTSGRASYEQYF.

The rearrangement links TRBV6-1 to TRBJ1-5; as DNA is missing, the TRBD1 call by TCRdb cannot be tested. Germline V gene data show CDR1 as MNHNS and CDR2 as SASEGT. CDR3 length: 16 amino acids. The CDR3 loop is CASSVVGRGLGQPQHF.

The V call is TRBV25-1, the J call TRBJ2-3; TCRdb's D call of TRBD2 is untestable without DNA. In germline, CDR1 is MGHDK, CDR2 SYGVNS. This CDR3 has 17 amino acids. CDR3 sequence: CASSEFGLAGSTDTQYF. Full variable domain (rest looked up from reference TRBV25-1 and TRBJ2-3): EADIYQTPRYLVIGTGKKITLECSQTMGHDKMYWYQQDPGMELHLIHYSYGVNSTEKGDLSSESTVSRIRTEHFPLTLESARPSHTSQYLCASSEFGLAGSTDTQYFGPGTRLTVL.

This chain links TRBV2 with TRBJ2-5. The CDR3 extends over 14 amino acids. CDR1 is SNHLY and CDR2 is FYNNEI in the germline V gene. The CDR3 is CASSDIMEQETQYF.

The chain combines TRBV28 with TRBJ2-7. CDR3 length: 14 amino acids. The V gene's germline CDR1 is MDHEN and CDR2 SYDVKM. CDR3 sequence: CASSSPLFDYEQYF.

The chain couples TRBV20-1 to TRBJ2-5; absent DNA, TCRdb's TRBD1 call cannot be checked. The germline V gene has CDR1 DFQATT and CDR2 SNEGSKA (reference sequence). The CDR3 consists of 14 residues. The CDR3 loop is CSARDTSGAETQYF.

V usage is TRBV6-5 and J usage is TRBJ2-5; TCRdb gives TRBD1 as the D gene, but with no DNA this cannot be confirmed. The germline V gene has CDR1 MNHEY and CDR2 SVGAGI. This CDR3 spans 16 amino acids. CDR3 region: CASSLGSVPIQETQYF.

The chain links TRBV12-3 or TRBV12-4 to TRBJ2-7; TCRdb lists TRBD1, though no DNA is available to test this call. The CDR3 contains 14 residues. CDR3: CASSPTGPSYEQYF.